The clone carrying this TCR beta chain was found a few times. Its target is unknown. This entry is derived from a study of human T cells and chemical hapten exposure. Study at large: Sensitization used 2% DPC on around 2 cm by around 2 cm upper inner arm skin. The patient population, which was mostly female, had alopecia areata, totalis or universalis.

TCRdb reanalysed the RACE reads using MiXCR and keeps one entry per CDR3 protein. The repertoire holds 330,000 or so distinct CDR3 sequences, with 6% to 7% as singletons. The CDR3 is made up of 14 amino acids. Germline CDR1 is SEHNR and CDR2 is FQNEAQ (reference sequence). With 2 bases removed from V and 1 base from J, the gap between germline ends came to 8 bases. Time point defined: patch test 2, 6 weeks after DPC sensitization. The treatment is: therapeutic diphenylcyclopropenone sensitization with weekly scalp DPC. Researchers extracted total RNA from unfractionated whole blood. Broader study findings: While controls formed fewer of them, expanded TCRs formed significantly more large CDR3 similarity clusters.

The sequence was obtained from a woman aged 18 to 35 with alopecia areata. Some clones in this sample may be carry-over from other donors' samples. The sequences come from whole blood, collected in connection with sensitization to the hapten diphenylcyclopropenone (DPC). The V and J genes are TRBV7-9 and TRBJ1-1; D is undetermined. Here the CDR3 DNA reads TGTGCCAGCAGCTTAATGGTCCAGAACACTGAAGCTTTCTTT. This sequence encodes CASSLMVQNTEAFF. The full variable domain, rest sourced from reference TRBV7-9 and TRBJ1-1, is DTGVSQNPRHKITKRGQNVTFRCDPISEHNRLYWYRQTLGQGPEFLTYFQNEAQLEKSRLLSDRFSAERPKGSFSTLEIQRTEQGDSAMYLCASSLMVQNTEAFFGQGTRLTVV.